What follows describes a single T cell receptor beta chain. Its antigen remains unknown. The protocol was immunoSEQ multiplex PCR, while the TCRdb copy is restricted to in-frame clones and leaves out a portion. The table includes tens of thousands of clones, roughly 90% detected once. Germline V gene sequence: CDR1 LNHDA, CDR2 SQIVND (reference sequence). After removal of 5 bases from V and 5 bases from J, the junction contained 8 bases not matched to a gene. The CDR3 covers 15 residues. This sample was taken from a study of T cell responses to AZD1222 COVID-19 vaccine. Overall study context: Second-dose schedules of about 4 or about 12 weeks were combined. Regarding the study as a whole: Breadth and depth of Spike-specific TCRs rose after two AZD1222 doses.

V gene TRBV19 combines with J gene TRBJ2-1; 8 positions match TRBD1. This TCR came from an adult in good health. The sample in question was peripheral blood, obtained on day 0 of AZD1222 vaccination. CDR3 sequence reads: CASSARQGPNNEQFF. CDR3 nucleotide sequence: TGTGCCAGTAGTGCCCGACAGGGGCCGAACAATGAGCAGTTCTTC.